This T cell receptor (beta chain) was identified in a study of shared clonotypes between healthy human individuals. Produced via immunoSEQ multiplex PCR; TCRdb's table is partial and in-frame only. The data show some 690,000 clones, about nine tenths seen once. CDR1 is MRHNA and CDR2 is SNTAGT in the germline V gene. The CDR3 has 15 residues. V was clipped by 3 bases and J by 0 bases, with 6 bases between them. This chain links TRBV6-4 with TRBJ2-6; D remains ambiguous. This clonotype originated in a man aged 18 to 30 in good health. Some clones in this sample may be carry-over from other donors' samples. What was sequenced was memory CD8+ T cells from PBMCs. Subset here: CD45RO+ cells pooled with CCR7-negative TemRA cells. The CDR3 nucleotides read TGTGCCAGCAGTGAGTCGGCCTCTGGGGCCAACGTCCTGACTTTC. Its protein is CASSESASGANVLTF.